This is a list of T cell receptor beta chains from one sample in a study of response to subunit inactivated influenza vaccine. Each CDR3 protein gets one entry after TCRdb re-called the RT-PCR reads with MiXCR. The profile shows hundreds of thousands of distinct CDR3 sequences, about 10% of them singletons. This specimen was PBMCs from blood, taken on the day of vaccination. These receptors were taken from a middle-aged man who received an inactivated influenza vaccine. Each CDR3 is given with its conserved first and last residue. The D gene is left open where the match is weak. Rows give clone size only sometimes, using once, few, many, or a class for an expanded clone.

cdr3_aa cdr3_nt v_call clone_size d_call j_call
CASSFSQETQYF TGTGCCAGCAGCTTTTCCCAAGAGACCCAGTACTTC TRBV12-3/TRBV12-4 many - TRBJ2-5
CATQDYNSPLHF TGTGCCACGCAAGACTATAATTCACCCCTCCACTTT TRBV10-3 many - TRBJ1-6
CASSPTGIGEQFF TGCGCCAGCAGCCCAACAGGGATAGGTGAGCAGTTCTTC TRBV5-1 few - TRBJ2-1
CASSLELGGEQYF TGCGCCAGCAGCTTGGAGTTGGGGGGCGAGCAGTACTTC TRBV5-1 few - TRBJ2-7
CASSLNPGEETQYF TGTGCCAGCAGCTTAAATCCAGGGGAGGAGACCCAGTACTTC TRBV7-3 - - TRBJ2-5
CSARDPYSQAQYF TGCAGTGCTAGAGATCCGTACAGTCAGGCCCAGTACTTC TRBV20-1 many - TRBJ2-5
CASSTSGTLKNIQYF TGCGCCAGCAGCACCTCCGGGACTTTGAAAAACATTCAGTACTTC TRBV5-1 many - TRBJ2-4
CAWYNPGGSSTDTQYF TGTGCCTGGTATAACCCAGGGGGCTCTAGCACAGATACGCAGTATTTT TRBV30 few TRBD1 TRBJ2-3
CASSFQGGNQETQYF TGTGCCAGCAGTTTTCAAGGCGGAAACCAAGAGACCCAGTACTTC TRBV12-3/TRBV12-4 - - TRBJ2-5
CASSPQTGGTGELFF TGTGCCAGTAGTCCCCAGACAGGGGGCACCGGGGAGCTGTTTTTT TRBV19 - TRBD1 TRBJ2-2
CASSWTAHYEQYF TGTGCCAGCAGTTGGACAGCGCACTACGAGCAGTACTTC TRBV27 - - TRBJ2-7
CASRGSGLADYNEQFF TGTGCCAGCAGGGGTTCGGGACTAGCTGACTACAATGAGCAGTTCTTC TRBV2 few TRBD2 TRBJ2-1
CSARSQPSTDTQYF TGCAGTGCTAGAAGTCAACCTAGCACAGATACGCAGTATTTT TRBV20-1 few - TRBJ2-3
CATKRGGQDTQYF TGTGCCACGAAGAGAGGGGGTCAAGATACGCAGTATTTT TRBV18 few - TRBJ2-3
CASSVAPGQGQGTQYF TGTGCCAGCAGCGTAGCCCCAGGACAGGGCCAAGGTACGCAGTATTTT TRBV9 many TRBD1 TRBJ2-3
CASSLEGGTGTGELFF TGTGCCAGCAGTTTGGAGGGGGGGACGGGGACCGGGGAGCTGTTTTTT TRBV27 few - TRBJ2-2
CASSQATSGRIKLFF TGTGCCAGCAGCCAAGCGACTAGCGGGAGGATTAAGCTGTTTTTT TRBV3-1 - TRBD2 TRBJ2-2